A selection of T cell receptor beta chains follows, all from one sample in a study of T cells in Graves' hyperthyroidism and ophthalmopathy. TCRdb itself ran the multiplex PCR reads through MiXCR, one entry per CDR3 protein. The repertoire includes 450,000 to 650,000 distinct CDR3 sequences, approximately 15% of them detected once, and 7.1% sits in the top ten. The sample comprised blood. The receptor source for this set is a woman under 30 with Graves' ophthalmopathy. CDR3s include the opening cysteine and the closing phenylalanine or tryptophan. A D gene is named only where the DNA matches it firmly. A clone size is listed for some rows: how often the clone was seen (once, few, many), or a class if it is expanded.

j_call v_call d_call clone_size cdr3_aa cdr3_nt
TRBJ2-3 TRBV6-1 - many CASIGVGPPGTDTQYF TGTGCCAGCATTGGTGTTGGTCCACCTGGGACAGATACGCAGTATTTT
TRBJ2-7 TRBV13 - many CASSSGPTSYEQYF TGTGCCAGCAGCTCGGGACCGACCTCCTACGAGCAGTACTTC
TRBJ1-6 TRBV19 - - CASSASAGGNSPLHF TGTGCCAGTAGTGCCTCCGCGGGGGGGAATTCACCCCTCCACTTT
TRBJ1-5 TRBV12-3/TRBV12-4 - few CASSFSRQVNQPQHF TGTGCCAGCAGTTTTTCAAGACAGGTAAATCAGCCCCAGCATTTT
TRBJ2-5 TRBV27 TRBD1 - CASSRRPPGQGEWETQYF TGTGCCAGCTCCCGTCGCCCTCCGGGACAGGGGGAATGGGAGACCCAGTACTTC
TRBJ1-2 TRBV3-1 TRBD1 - CASSTTGRGYTF TGTGCCAGCAGCACGACAGGGAGGGGCTACACCTTC
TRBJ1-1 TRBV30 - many CAWSQGGATEAFF TGTGCCTGGAGCCAAGGGGGGGCCACTGAAGCTTTCTTT
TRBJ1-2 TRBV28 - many CASSLYGSLNYGYTF TGTGCCAGCAGTTTATACGGGAGCCTCAACTATGGCTACACCTTC
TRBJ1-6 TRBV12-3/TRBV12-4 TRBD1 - CASNPRTGGGTGEQSPLHF TGTGCCAGCAACCCCCGAACAGGGGGGGGTACCGGGGAGCAGTCACCCCTCCACTTT
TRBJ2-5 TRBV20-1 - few CSARDYYEGPNF TGCAGTGCTAGAGATTACTATGAAGGACCCAACTTC
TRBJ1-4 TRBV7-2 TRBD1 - CASSFSGGLNEKLFF TGTGCCAGCAGCTTCTCAGGGGGCCTTAATGAAAAACTGTTTTTT
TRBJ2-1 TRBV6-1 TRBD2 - CASSPSGLVAHEQFF TGTGCCAGCAGCCCCTCGGGACTAGTAGCCCATGAGCAGTTCTTC
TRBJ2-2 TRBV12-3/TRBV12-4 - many CASSQTGLTGELFF TGTGCCAGCAGTCAAACAGGGCTCACCGGGGAGCTGTTTTTT
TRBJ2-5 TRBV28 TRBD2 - CASRDWTSGSLKTQYF TGTGCCAGCCGGGACTGGACTAGCGGGAGTCTGAAGACCCAGTACTTC
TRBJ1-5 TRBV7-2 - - CASSFNSGRPQHF TGTGCCAGCAGCTTTAACTCCGGTCGGCCCCAGCATTTT
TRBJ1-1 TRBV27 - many CASSSTRGRLGTEAFF TGTGCCAGCAGTTCAACCAGGGGCAGGTTGGGCACTGAAGCTTTCTTT
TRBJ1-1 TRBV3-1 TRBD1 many CASSRTGGDALTEAFF TGTGCCAGCAGTAGGACAGGGGGCGATGCTTTGACTGAAGCTTTCTTT
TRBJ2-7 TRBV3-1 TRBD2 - CASSQFGGRASYEQYF TGTGCCAGCAGCCAATTTGGCGGGAGGGCCAGCTACGAGCAGTACTTC
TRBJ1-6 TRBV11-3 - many CASSLRSVNSPLHF TGTGCCAGCAGCCTGAGATCCGTTAATTCACCCCTCCACTTT
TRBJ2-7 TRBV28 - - CASSQGSYGQYF TGTGCCAGCAGTCAAGGGAGCTACGGGCAGTACTTC
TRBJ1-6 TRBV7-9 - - CASSLSLGPLHF TGTGCCAGCAGCTTATCGTTGGGCCCCCTCCACTTT
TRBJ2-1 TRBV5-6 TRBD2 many CASSHARDYPRGEQFF TGTGCCAGCAGCCATGCGCGGGACTACCCCCGGGGTGAGCAGTTCTTC
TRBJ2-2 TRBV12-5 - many CASGLPGRSTGELFF TGTGCTAGTGGTTTGCCCGGCAGGAGCACCGGGGAGCTGTTTTTT
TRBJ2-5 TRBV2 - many CASSRLSQETQYF TGTGCCAGCAGTAGGCTATCCCAAGAGACCCAGTACTTC